This T cell receptor (beta chain) was recovered during a study of blood T cell repertoires in COVID-19. Study background: Italy, Spain and the United States were the sources of the convalescent and acute COVID-19 samples.

Remarks on this clone: This sample includes further DNA sequences coding for the same CDR3.

The assay was immunoSEQ multiplex PCR, and TCRdb's table has in-frame clones only and misses some. Found here are around 150,000 clones, around 87% of them singletons; the top ten hold over 3.5%. Per germline, CDR1 SGHRS and CDR2 YFSETQ. V was pared by 0 bases and J by 7 bases, with 1 base of the junction left unmatched. The CDR3 loop spans 14 amino acids. This TCR derives from a woman aged 55-69 years with active or convalescent COVID-19. This chain uses TRBV5-1 with TRBJ1-4, with 9 bases lining up with TRBD1. Material for sequencing was peripheral blood. Written as DNA, the CDR3 is TGCGCCAGCAGCTTGGGACAGGGGGGTGAAAAACTGTTTTTT. Translated, it gives CASSLGQGGEKLFF.